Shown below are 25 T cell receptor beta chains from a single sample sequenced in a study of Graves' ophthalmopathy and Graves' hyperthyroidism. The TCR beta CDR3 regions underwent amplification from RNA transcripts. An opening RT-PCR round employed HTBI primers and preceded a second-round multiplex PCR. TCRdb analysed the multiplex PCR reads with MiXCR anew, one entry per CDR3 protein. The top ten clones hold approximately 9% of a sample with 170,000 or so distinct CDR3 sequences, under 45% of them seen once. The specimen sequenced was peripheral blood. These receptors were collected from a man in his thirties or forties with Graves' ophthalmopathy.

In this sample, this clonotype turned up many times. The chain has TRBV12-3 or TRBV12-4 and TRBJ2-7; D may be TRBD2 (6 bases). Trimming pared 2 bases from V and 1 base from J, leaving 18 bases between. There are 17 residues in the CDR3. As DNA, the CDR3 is TGTGCCAGCAGTTTACCGGATACCGGGACTTCTTCCTACGAGCAGTACTTC. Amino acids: CASSLPDTGTSSYEQYF.

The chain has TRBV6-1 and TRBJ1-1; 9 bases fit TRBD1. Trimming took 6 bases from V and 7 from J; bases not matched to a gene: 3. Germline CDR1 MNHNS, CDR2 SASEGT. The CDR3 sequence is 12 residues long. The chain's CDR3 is CASRKTGGEAFF. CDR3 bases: TGTGCCAGCAGAAAGACAGGGGGTGAAGCTTTCTTT.

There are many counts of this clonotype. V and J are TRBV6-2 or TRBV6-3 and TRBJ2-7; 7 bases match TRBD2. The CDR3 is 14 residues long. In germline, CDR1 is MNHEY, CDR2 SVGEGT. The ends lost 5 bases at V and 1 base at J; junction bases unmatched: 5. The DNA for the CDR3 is TGTGCCAGCAGTCGACTAGCTGTTTCCTACGAGCAGTACTTC. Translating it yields CASSRLAVSYEQYF.

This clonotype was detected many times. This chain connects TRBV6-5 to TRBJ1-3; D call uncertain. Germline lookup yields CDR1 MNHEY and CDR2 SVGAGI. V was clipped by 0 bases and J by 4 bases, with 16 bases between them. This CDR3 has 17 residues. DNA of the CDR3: TGTGCCAGCAGTTACTCGACGGGCAGGCGGTGGGGAAACACCATATATTTT. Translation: CASSYSTGRRWGNTIYF.

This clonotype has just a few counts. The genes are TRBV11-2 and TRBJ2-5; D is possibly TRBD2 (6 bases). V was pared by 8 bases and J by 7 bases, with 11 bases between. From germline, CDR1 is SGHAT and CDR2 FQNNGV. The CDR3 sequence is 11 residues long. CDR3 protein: CASGHGRTQYF. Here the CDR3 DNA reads TGTGCCAGCGGCCACGGGAGGACCCAGTACTTC. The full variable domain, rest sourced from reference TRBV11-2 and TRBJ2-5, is EAGVAQSPRYKIIEKRQSVAFWCNPISGHATLYWYQQILGQGPKLLIQFQNNGVVDDSQLPKDRFSAERLKGVDSTLKIQPAKLEDSAVYLCASGHGRTQYFGPGTRLLVL.

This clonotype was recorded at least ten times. DNA of the CDR3: TGCGCCAGCAGCCAAGATCGAGGAGGGGTCTCCTACGAGCAGTACTTC. Protein sequence: CASSQDRGGVSYEQYF. V gene TRBV4-3 combines with J gene TRBJ2-7, with a possible D match to TRBD2 (6 bases). Germline V gene data show CDR1 as LGHNA and CDR2 as YSLEER. This CDR3 has 16 amino acids. V gave up 0 bases and J gave up 0 bases, with 12 bases separating them.

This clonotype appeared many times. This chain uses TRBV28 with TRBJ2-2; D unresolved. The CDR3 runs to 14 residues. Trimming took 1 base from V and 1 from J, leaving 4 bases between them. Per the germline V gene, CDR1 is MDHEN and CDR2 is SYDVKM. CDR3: CASSLSLNTGELFF. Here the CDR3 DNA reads TGTGCCAGCAGTTTATCGCTGAACACCGGGGAGCTGTTTTTT.

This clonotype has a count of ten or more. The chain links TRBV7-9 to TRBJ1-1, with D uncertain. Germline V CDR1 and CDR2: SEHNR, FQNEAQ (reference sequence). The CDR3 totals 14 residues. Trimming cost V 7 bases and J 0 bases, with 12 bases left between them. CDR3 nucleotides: TGTGCCAGCAACCCAGCGACTCTGAACACTGAAGCTTTCTTT. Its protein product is CASNPATLNTEAFF.

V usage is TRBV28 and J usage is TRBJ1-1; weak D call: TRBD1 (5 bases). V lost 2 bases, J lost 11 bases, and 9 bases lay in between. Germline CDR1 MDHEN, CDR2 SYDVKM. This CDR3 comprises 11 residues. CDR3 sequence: CASSLPGEAFF. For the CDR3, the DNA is TGTGCCAGCAGTTTACCGGGGGAGGCTTTCTTT.

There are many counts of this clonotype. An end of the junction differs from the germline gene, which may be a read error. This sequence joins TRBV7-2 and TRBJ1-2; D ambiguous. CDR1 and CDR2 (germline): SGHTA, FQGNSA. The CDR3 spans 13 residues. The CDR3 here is CASSPEGNSGYTF. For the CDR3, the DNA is TGTGCCAGCAGCCCCGAAGGCAACTCTGGCTACACCTTC.

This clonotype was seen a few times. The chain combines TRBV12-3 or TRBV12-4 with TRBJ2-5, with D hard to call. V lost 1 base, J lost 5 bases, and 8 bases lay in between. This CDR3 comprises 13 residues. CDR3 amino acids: CASSLGFRETQYF. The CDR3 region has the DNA TGTGCCAGCAGTTTAGGGTTCCGGGAGACCCAGTACTTC.

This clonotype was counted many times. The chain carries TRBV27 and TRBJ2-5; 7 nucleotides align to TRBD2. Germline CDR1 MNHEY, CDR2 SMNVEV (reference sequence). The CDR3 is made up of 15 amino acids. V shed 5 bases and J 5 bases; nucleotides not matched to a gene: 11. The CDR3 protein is CASSRRGVPWETQYF. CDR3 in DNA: TGTGCCAGCAGTCGTCGGGGGGTCCCCTGGGAGACCCAGTACTTC.

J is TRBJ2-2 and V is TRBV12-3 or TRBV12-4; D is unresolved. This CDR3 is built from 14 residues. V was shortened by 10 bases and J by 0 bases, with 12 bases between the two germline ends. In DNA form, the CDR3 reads TGTGCCACCCTCCTTAAGACGAACACCGGGGAGCTGTTTTTT. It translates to CATLLKTNTGELFF.

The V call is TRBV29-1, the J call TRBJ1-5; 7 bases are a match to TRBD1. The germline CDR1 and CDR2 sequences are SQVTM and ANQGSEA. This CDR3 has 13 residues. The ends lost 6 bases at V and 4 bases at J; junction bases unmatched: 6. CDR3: CSVDTGENQPQHF. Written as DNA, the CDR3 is TGCAGCGTCGATACAGGGGAGAATCAGCCCCAGCATTTT.

The CDR3 bases are TGTGCCAGCAGGCACCCGGACACCGGTTACTCTGGAAACACCATATATTTT. This gives the protein CASRHPDTGYSGNTIYF. The V gene is TRBV28, the J gene TRBJ1-3, with D tentatively TRBD1 (5 bases). Germline V lookup: CDR1 MDHEN, CDR2 SYDVKM. Between the trimmed V and J ends, which lost 6 bases and 0 bases, there was a span of 18 bases. This CDR3 is 17 amino acids long.

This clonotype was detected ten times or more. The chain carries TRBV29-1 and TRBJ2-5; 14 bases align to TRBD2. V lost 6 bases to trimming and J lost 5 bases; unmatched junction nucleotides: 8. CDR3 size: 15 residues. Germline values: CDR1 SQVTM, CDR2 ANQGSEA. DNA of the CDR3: TGCAGCGTCAACTCGGGACTAGCGGGAGTGGAGACCCAGTACTTC. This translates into CSVNSGLAGVETQYF.

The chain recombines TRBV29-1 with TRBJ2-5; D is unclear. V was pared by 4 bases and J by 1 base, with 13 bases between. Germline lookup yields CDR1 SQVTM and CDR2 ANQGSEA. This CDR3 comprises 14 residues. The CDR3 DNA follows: TGCAGCGTTGGGGCTACAGAGGCCCAAGAGACCCAGTACTTC. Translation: CSVGATEAQETQYF.

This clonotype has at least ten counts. The DNA for the CDR3 is TGTGCCATCACCTCGGGAATGAACACTGAAGCTTTCTTT. This sequence encodes CAITSGMNTEAFF. The chain is built from TRBV10-3 and TRBJ1-1; D remains ambiguous. From germline, CDR1 is ENHRY and CDR2 SYGVKD. The CDR3 sequence is 13 residues long. The V end was cut by 7 bases, the J end by 0 bases, with 9 bases between.

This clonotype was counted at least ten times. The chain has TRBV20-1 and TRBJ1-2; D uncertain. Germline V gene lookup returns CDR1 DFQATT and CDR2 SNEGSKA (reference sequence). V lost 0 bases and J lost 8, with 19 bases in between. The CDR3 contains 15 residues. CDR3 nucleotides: TGCAGTGCTAGAGATCTTTATCTGCGTCCAATGGGCTACACCTTC. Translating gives CSARDLYLRPMGYTF.

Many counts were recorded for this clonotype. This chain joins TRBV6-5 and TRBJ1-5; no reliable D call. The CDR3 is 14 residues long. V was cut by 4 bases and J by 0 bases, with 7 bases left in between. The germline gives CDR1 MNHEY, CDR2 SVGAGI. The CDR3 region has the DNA TGTGCCAGCAGTTGGGGAGATAGCAATCAGCCCCAGCATTTT. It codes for CASSWGDSNQPQHF.

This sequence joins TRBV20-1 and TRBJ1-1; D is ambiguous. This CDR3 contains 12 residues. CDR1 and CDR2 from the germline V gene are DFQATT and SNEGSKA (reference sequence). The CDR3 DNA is TGCAGCGCTTGGGAGGGATTCACTGAAGCTTTCTTT. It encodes CSAWEGFTEAFF.

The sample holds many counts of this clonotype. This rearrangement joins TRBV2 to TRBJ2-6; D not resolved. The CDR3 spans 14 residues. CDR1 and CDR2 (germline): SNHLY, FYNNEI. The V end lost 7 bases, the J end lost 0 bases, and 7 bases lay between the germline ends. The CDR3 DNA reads TGTGCCAGCAAACAAGCCTCTGGGGCCAACGTCCTGACTTTC. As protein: CASKQASGANVLTF. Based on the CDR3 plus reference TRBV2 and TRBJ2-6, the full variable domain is EPEVTQTPSHQVTQMGQEVILRCVPISNHLYFYWYRQILGQKVEFLVSFYNNEISEKSEIFDDQFSVERPDGSNFTLKIRSTKLEDSAMYFCASKQASGANVLTFGAGSRLTVL.

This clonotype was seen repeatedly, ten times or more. CDR3 region: CASSLIRGGTQYF. The CDR3 nucleotides are TGTGCCAGCAGTTTGATCAGGGGTGGGACCCAGTACTTC. The rearrangement links TRBV27 to TRBJ2-5, with TRBD1 as a possible D gene (6 bases). The germline V gene has CDR1 MNHEY and CDR2 SMNVEV (reference sequence). Trimming cost V 3 bases and J 7 bases, with 12 bases left between them. This CDR3 has 13 residues.

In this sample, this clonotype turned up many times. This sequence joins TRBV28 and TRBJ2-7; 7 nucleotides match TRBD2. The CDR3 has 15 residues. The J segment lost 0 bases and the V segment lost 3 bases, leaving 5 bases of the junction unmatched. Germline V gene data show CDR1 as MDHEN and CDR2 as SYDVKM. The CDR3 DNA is TGTGCCAGCAGTTTTAGCGGGCAGAGCTCCTACGAGCAGTACTTC. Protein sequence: CASSFSGQSSYEQYF.

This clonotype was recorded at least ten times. The CDR3 DNA sequence: TGTGCCAGCAGTTTCGGTCAGGGGAACATTCAGTACTTC. Translation gives CASSFGQGNIQYF. The V and J genes are TRBV27 and TRBJ2-4; TRBD1 might be the D (6 bases). The CDR3 is 13 residues long. V was cut by 3 bases and J by 7 bases, with 10 bases left in between. Germline V gives CDR1 MNHEY, CDR2 SMNVEV (reference sequence).